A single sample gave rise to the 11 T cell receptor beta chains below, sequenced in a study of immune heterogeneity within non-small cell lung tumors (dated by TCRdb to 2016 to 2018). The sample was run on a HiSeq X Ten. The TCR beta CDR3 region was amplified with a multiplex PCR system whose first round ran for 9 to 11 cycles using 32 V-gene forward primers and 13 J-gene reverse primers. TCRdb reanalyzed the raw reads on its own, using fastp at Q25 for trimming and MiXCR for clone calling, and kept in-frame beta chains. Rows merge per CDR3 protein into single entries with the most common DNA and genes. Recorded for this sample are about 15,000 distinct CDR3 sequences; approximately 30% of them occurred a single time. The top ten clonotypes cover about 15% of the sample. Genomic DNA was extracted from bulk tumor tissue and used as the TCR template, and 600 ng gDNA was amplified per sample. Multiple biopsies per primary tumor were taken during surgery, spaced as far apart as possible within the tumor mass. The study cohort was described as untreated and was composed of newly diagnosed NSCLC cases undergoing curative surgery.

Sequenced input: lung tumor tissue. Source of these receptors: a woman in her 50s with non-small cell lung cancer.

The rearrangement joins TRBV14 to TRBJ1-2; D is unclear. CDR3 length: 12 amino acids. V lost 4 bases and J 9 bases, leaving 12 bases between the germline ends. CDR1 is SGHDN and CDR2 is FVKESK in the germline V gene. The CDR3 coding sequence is TGTGCCAGCAGCCTCATGAGCCATCGCTACACCTTC. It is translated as CASSLMSHRYTF.

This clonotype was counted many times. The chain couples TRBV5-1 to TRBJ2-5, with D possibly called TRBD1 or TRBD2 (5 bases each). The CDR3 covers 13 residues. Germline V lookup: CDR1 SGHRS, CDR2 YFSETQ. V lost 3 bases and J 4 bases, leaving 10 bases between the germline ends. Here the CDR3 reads CASSYGGAETQYF. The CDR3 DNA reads TGCGCCAGCAGCTATGGGGGAGCAGAGACCCAGTACTTC.

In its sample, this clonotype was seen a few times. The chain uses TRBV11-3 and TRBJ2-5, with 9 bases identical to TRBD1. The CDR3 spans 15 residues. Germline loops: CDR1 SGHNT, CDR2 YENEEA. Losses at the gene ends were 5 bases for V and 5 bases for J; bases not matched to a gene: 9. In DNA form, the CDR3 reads TGTGCCAGCAGCCCCATAGGGGACAGGGATGAGACCCAGTACTTC. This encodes CASSPIGDRDETQYF.

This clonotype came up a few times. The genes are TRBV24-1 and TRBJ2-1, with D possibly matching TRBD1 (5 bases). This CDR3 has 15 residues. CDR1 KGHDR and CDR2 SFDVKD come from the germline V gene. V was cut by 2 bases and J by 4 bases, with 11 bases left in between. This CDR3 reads CATSDSHRNYNEQFF. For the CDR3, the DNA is TGTGCCACCAGTGATTCCCACAGGAATTACAATGAGCAGTTCTTC.

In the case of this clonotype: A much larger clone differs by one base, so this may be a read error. The CDR3 coding sequence is TGTGCCAGCGGTTACTCGACAGGGGGCAACACTGAAGCTTTCTTT. Translated, it gives CASGYSTGGNTEAFF. V gene TRBV6-6 combines with J gene TRBJ1-1; 10 bases map to TRBD1. The CDR3 covers 15 residues. Germline V CDR1 and CDR2: MNHNY, SVGAGI (reference sequence).

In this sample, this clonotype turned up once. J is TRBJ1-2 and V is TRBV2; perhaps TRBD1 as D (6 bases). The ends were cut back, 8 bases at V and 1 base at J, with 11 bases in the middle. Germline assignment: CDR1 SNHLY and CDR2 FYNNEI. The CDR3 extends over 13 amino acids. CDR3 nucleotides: TGTGCCAGCGGACAGCAGATTAACTATGGCTACACCTTC. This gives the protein CASGQQINYGYTF.

The CDR3: CASSQAGVGYEQYF. The CDR3 DNA reads TGTGCCAGCAGCCAAGCGGGAGTGGGCTACGAGCAGTACTTC. The chain uses TRBV11-3 and TRBJ2-7; 8 bases map to TRBD2. CDR3 size: 14 residues. With 5 bases clipped from V and 3 bases from J, the junction kept 6 bases outside the gene matches. Germline values: CDR1 SGHNT, CDR2 YENEEA. Full variable domain (rest looked up from reference TRBV11-3 and TRBJ2-7): EAGVVQSPRYKIIEKKQPVAFWCNPISGHNTLYWYLQNLGQGPELLIRYENEEAVDDSQLPKDRFSAERLKGVDSTLKIQPAELGDSAVYLCASSQAGVGYEQYFGPGTRLTVT.

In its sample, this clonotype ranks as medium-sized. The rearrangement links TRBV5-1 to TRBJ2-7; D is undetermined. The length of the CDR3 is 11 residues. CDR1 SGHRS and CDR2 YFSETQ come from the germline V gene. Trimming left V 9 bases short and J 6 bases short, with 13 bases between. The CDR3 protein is CAIPRTLEQYF. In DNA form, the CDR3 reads TGCGCCATCCCCCGAACCCTCGAGCAGTACTTC.

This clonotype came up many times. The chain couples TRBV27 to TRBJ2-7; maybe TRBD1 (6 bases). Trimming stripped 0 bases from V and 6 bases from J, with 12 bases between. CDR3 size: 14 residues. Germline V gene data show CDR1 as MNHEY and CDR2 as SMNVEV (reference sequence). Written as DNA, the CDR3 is TGTGCCAGCAGTTTATCGGGGACAATAACCGAGCAGTACTTC. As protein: CASSLSGTITEQYF.

The CDR3 DNA sequence: TGTGCCAGCAGTTCCCAACCGACCACCATATATTTT. Translating it yields CASSSQPTTIYF. This chain links TRBV11-3 with TRBJ1-3; no clear D. This CDR3 spans 12 amino acids. Germline CDR1 and CDR2: SGHNT and YENEEA. The ends were cut back, 6 bases at V and 9 bases at J, with 12 bases in the middle.

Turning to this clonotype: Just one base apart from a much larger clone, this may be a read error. The CDR3 region has the DNA TGTGCCAGCAGACCGGACCGTTTTAATGAAAAACTGTTTTTT. This codes for CASRPDRFNEKLFF. V and J are TRBV7-9 and TRBJ1-4; no definite D call. With 6 bases removed from V and 4 bases from J, the gap between germline ends came to 12 bases. The CDR3 is 14 residues long. CDR1 and CDR2 (germline): SEHNR, FQNEAQ (reference sequence).